Shown below are 10 T cell receptor beta chains from a single sample sequenced in a study of blood T cell repertoires in COVID-19. This table comes from immunoSEQ multiplex PCR, and its TCRdb copy is limited to in-frame clones, with some not included. Among over 300,000 clones listed, roughly 89% were seen once. The sequencing sample was made of peripheral blood. Receptors were obtained from a man in his late teens or twenties with active or convalescent COVID-19.

The rearrangement links TRBV11-3 to TRBJ2-7; 8 bases agree with TRBD1. Germline assignment: CDR1 SGHNT and CDR2 YENEEA. The junction had 14 bases not matched to a gene; V was cut back by 5 bases and J by 5 bases. This CDR3 has 16 amino acids. The DNA for the CDR3 is TGTGCCAGCAGCGCGACTCAGACAGGGGTTGGACACGAGCAGTACTTC. Its protein product is CASSATQTGVGHEQYF.

CDR3 bases: TGTGCCAGCAGCTACTTAACAGGAGCCTCCTACAATGAGCAGTTCTTC. Encoded protein: CASSYLTGASYNEQFF. The chain has TRBV27 and TRBJ2-1; D possibly corresponds to TRBD1 (5 bases). CDR1 and CDR2 (germline): MNHEY, SMNVEV (reference sequence). The CDR3 loop spans 16 amino acids. Trimming shortened V by 6 bases and J by 0 bases, and 15 bases separated the two germline ends.

The chain has TRBV4-1 and TRBJ2-7, with D hard to call. The CDR3 runs 15 residues. V shed 2 bases and J shed 2 bases, with 13 bases lying between them. Germline V gene sequence: CDR1 MGHRA, CDR2 YSYEKL. The CDR3 reads CASSQYSGITYEQYF. In DNA form, the CDR3 reads TGCGCCAGCAGCCAATACTCAGGTATTACCTACGAGCAGTACTTC.

This clone was seen once. This rearrangement joins TRBV29-1 to TRBJ1-1, with 9 positions matching TRBD1. The trim removed 1 base at V and 7 bases at J, leaving 7 bases unmatched. Germline V lookup: CDR1 SQVTM, CDR2 ANQGSEA. CDR3 length equals 14 residues. Written as DNA, the CDR3 is TGCAGCGTTGAAGGTTGGACAGGGGCGCGTGAAGCTTTCTTT. It translates to CSVEGWTGAREAFF. The full variable domain, its missing parts supplied by reference TRBV29-1 and TRBJ1-1, is SAVISQKPSRDICQRGTSLTIQCQVDSQVTMMFWYRQQPGQSLTLIATANQGSEATYESGFVIDKFPISRPNLTFSTLTVSNMSPEDSSIYLCSVEGWTGAREAFFGQGTRLTVV.

J is TRBJ2-2 and V is TRBV28, with 7 bases that match TRBD1. The CDR3 covers 14 residues. Germline CDR1 and CDR2: MDHEN and SYDVKM. Trimming removed 5 bases from V and 5 bases from J; junction bases left unmatched: 5. CDR3 protein: CASSRLQGTGELFF. In DNA form, the CDR3 reads TGTGCCAGCAGTCGGTTACAGGGGACCGGGGAGCTGTTTTTT.

The chain carries TRBV9 and TRBJ2-1; weak D call: TRBD1 (5 bases). The V and J ends lost 1 base and 2 bases respectively, with 16 bases between them. The CDR3 consists of 17 residues. CDR1 SGDLS and CDR2 YYNGEE come from the germline V gene. This CDR3 is CASSVSGQGTPYNEQFF. CDR3 in DNA: TGTGCCAGCAGCGTATCCGGGCAGGGCACCCCCTACAATGAGCAGTTCTTC.

The rearrangement joins TRBV9 to TRBJ2-3; 10 nucleotides line up with TRBD2. The V segment lost 2 bases and the J segment 2 bases; nucleotides outside the gene matches: 2. This CDR3 has 15 amino acids. The germline CDR1 and CDR2 sequences are SGDLS and YYNGEE. The CDR3 reads CASSVGTSATDTQYF. DNA for the CDR3: TGTGCCAGCAGCGTCGGGACTAGCGCCACAGATACGCAGTATTTT. Looking up the rest from reference TRBV9 and TRBJ2-3 gives the full variable domain: DSGVTQTPKHLITATGQRVTLRCSPRSGDLSVYWYQQSLDQGLQFLIQYYNGEERAKGNILERFSAQQFPDLHSELNLSSLELGDSALYFCASSVGTSATDTQYFGPGTRLTVL.

V and J are TRBV19 and TRBJ2-7; 8 bases fit TRBD1. This CDR3 has 13 residues. Trimming at V came to 9 bases and at J to 1 base, leaving 5 bases not matched to a gene. Germline V gene data show CDR1 as LNHDA and CDR2 as SQIVND (reference sequence). Here the CDR3 reads CASGQGPSYEQYF. The DNA of the CDR3 is TGTGCCAGCGGACAGGGTCCTTCCTACGAGCAGTACTTC.

This chain's CDR3 is CASSPRGGRQPQHF. The CDR3 bases are TGTGCCAGCAGCCCAAGGGGGGGGCGACAGCCCCAGCATTTT. V and J are TRBV2 and TRBJ1-5; D perhaps matches TRBD1 (6 bases). V was trimmed by 6 bases and J by 7 bases, leaving 16 bases between them. The V gene's germline CDR1 is SNHLY and CDR2 FYNNEI. The CDR3 covers 14 residues. Full variable domain (outside the CDR3, taken from reference TRBV2 and TRBJ1-5): EPEVTQTPSHQVTQMGQEVILRCVPISNHLYFYWYRQILGQKVEFLVSFYNNEISEKSEIFDDQFSVERPDGSNFTLKIRSTKLEDSAMYFCASSPRGGRQPQHFGDGTRLSIL.

CDR3 sequence: CASSPRGQAKNTEAFF. The CDR3 DNA reads as TGTGCCAGCAGCCCTCGGGGACAGGCTAAAAACACTGAAGCTTTCTTT. This sequence joins TRBV7-8 and TRBJ1-1, with 8 bases aligning to TRBD1. There are 16 residues in the CDR3. V shed 5 bases, J shed 2 bases, and the junction held 10 bases outside the gene matches. CDR1 and CDR2 from the germline V gene are SGHVS and FQNEAQ.